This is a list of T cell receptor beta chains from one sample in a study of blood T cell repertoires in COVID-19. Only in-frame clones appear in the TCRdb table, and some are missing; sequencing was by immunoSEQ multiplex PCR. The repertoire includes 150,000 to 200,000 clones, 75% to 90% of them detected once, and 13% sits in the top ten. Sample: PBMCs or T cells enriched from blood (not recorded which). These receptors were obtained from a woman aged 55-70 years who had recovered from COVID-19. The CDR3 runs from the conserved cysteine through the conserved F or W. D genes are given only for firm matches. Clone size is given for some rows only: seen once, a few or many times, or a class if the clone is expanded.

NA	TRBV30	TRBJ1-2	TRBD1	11	CARDRGNGYTF	TGTGCCAGAGACAGGGGGAATGGCTACACCTTC
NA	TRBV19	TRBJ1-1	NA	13	CASGEGLNTEAFF	TGTGCCAGCGGGGAGGGTTTGAACACTGAAGCTTTCTTT
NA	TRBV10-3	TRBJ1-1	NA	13	CAIKRTVNTEAFF	TGTGCCATCAAGAGGACTGTGAACACTGAAGCTTTCTTT
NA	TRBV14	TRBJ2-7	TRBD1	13	CASSDDRAYEQYF	TGTGCCAGCAGCGACGACAGGGCCTACGAGCAGTACTTC
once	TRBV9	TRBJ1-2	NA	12	CASSPANYGYTF	TGTGCCAGCAGCCCCGCGAACTATGGCTACACCTTC
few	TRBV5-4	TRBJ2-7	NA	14	CASSFEDSKYEQYF	TGTGCCAGCAGCTTCGAGGACAGTAAATACGAGCAGTACTTC
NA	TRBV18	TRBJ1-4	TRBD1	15	CASSQPGQANEKLFF	TGTGCCAGCTCACAACCGGGACAGGCTAATGAAAAACTGTTTTTT
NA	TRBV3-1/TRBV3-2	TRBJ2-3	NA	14	CASSPSYPTDTQYF	TGTGCCAGCAGCCCTAGCTACCCCACAGATACGCAGTATTTT
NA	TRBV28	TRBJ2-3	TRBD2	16	CASSPSTSGDTDTQYF	TGTGCCAGCAGCCCCTCGACTAGCGGTGACACAGATACGCAGTATTTT
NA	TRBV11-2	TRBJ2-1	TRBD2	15	CASRRSGGRYNEQFF	TGTGCCAGCAGACGCAGCGGGGGAAGATACAATGAGCAGTTCTTC
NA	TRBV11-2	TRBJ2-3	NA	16	CASSLDGGMTPHTQYF	TGTGCCAGCAGCTTAGATGGCGGGATGACCCCACATACGCAGTATTTT
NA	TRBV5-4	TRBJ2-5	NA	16	CASSAGGAGYQETQYF	TGTGCCAGCAGCGCTGGCGGGGCGGGGTACCAAGAGACCCAGTACTTC
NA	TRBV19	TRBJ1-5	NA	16	CASSLRDWYSNQPQHF	TGTGCCAGTAGTCTACGGGACTGGTATAGCAATCAGCCCCAGCATTTT
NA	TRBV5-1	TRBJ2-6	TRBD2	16	CASSFPSGGGPNVLTF	TGCGCCAGCAGCTTCCCTAGCGGGGGCGGACCCAACGTCCTGACTTTC
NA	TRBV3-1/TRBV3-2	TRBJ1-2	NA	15	CASSQGRGRNYGYTF	TGTGCCAGCAGCCAAGGGCGGGGGCGCAACTATGGCTACACCTTC
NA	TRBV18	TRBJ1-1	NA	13	CASSPDRTFPAFF	TGTGCCAGCTCACCCGACAGGACCTTTCCAGCTTTCTTT
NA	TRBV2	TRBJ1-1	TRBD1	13	CASKQGGDTEAFF	TGTGCCAGCAAACAGGGGGGGGACACTGAAGCTTTCTTT
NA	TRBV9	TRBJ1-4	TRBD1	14	CASSQGATNEKLFF	TGTGCCAGCAGCCAGGGGGCCACTAATGAAAAACTGTTTTTT
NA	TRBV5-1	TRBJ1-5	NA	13	CASSLGPNQPQHF	TGCGCCAGCAGCTTGGGGCCGAATCAGCCCCAGCATTTT
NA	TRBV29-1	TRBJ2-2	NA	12	CSVVIGTGELFF	TGCAGCGTTGTAATCGGGACCGGGGAGCTGTTTTTT
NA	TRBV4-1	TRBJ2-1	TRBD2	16	CASSQFWRGYSDEQFF	TGCGCCAGCAGCCAATTTTGGCGGGGGTATAGCGATGAGCAGTTCTTC
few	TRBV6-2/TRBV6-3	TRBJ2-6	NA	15	CASSLRGAGANVLTF	TGTGCCAGCAGTTTACGCGGGGCCGGGGCCAACGTCCTGACTTTC
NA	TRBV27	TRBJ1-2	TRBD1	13	CASSLGTGYGYTF	TGTGCCAGCAGTTTAGGGACAGGTTATGGCTACACCTTC
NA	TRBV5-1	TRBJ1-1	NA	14	CASRVGRMNTEAFF	TGCGCCAGCAGGGTGGGGAGGATGAACACTGAAGCTTTCTTT
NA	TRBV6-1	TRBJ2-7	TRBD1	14	CASSDIGTVDEQYF	TGTGCCAGCAGTGATATCGGGACAGTTGACGAGCAGTACTTC
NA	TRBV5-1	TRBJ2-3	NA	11	CASSSGDTQYF	TGCGCCAGCAGCTCGGGAGATACGCAGTATTTT
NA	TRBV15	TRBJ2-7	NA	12	CATSRGGGEQYF	TGTGCCACCAGCAGAGGAGGGGGCGAGCAGTACTTC
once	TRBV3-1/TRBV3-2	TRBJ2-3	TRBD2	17	CASSQGLAGWGTDTQYF	TGTGCCAGCAGCCAAGGACTAGCAGGATGGGGCACAGATACGCAGTATTTT
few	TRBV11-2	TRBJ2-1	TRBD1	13	CASSFYRGWEQFF	TGTGCCAGCAGCTTTTACAGGGGCTGGGAGCAGTTCTTC
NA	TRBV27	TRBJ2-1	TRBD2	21	CASSLRTPGLAGARSYNEQFF	TGTGCCAGCAGTCTACGCACTCCGGGACTAGCGGGAGCGCGATCCTACAATGAGCAGTTCTTC
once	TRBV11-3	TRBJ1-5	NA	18	CASSLFGSGPYSNQPQHF	TGTGCCAGCAGCTTATTCGGCTCAGGGCCCTATAGCAATCAGCCCCAGCATTTT
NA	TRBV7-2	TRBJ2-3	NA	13	CASSFQFTDTQYF	TGTGCCAGCAGCTTCCAGTTCACAGATACGCAGTATTTT
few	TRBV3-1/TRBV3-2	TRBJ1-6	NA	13	CASRTRLGSPLHF	TGTGCCAGCAGAACCAGGTTAGGATCACCCCTCCACTTT
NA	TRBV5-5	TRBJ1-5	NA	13	CASSLSGDQPQHF	TGTGCCAGCAGCTTGTCCGGGGATCAGCCCCAGCATTTT
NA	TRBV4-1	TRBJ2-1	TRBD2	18	CASSQDPLASGGRNEQFF	TGCGCCAGCAGCCAAGATCCCTTAGCATCGGGAGGTCGTAATGAGCAGTTCTTC
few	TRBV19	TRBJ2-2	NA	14	CASTIQGYTGELFF	TGTGCCAGTACAATCCAGGGCTACACCGGGGAGCTGTTTTTT
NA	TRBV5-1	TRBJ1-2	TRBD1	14	CASRNTDRRYGYTF	TGCGCCAGCCGCAACACGGACAGGCGTTATGGCTACACCTTC
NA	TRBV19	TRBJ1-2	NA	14	CASSTFRGNYGYTF	TGTGCCAGTAGTACCTTTCGCGGTAACTATGGCTACACCTTC
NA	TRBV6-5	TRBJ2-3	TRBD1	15	CASSSYSRGPDTQYF	TGTGCCAGCAGTTCTTACTCCAGGGGGCCAGATACGCAGTATTTT
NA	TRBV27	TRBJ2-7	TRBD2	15	CASSFRTSGTYEQYF	TGTGCCAGCAGTTTCCGGACTAGCGGGACCTACGAGCAGTACTTC
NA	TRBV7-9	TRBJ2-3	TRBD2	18	CASSVATGTSGGRDTQYF	TGTGCCAGCAGCGTCGCAACCGGGACTAGCGGGGGGAGAGATACGCAGTATTTT
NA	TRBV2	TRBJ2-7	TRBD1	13	CASGTGVSYEQYF	TGTGCCAGTGGGACAGGGGTTTCCTACGAGCAGTACTTC
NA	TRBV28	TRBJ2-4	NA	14	CASSLSRVDNIQYF	TGTGCCAGCAGTTTAAGCAGGGTGGATAACATTCAGTACTTC
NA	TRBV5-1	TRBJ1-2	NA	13	CASSLAGRSGYTF	TGCGCCAGCAGCTTGGCAGGGAGGAGTGGCTACACCTTC
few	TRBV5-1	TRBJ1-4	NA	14	CASSFFGAGEKLFF	TGCGCCAGCAGCTTTTTTGGGGCGGGGGAAAAACTGTTTTTT
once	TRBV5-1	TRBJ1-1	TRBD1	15	CASSNRTGRNTEAFF	TGCGCCAGCAGCAACCGGACAGGGAGGAACACTGAAGCTTTCTTT
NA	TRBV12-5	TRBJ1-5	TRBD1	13	CASSDRVNQPQHF	TGTGCTAGCTCGGACAGGGTAAATCAGCCCCAGCATTTT
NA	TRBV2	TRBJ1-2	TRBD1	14	CASSRDRLNYGYTF	TGTGCCAGCAGCCGGGACAGGCTTAACTATGGCTACACCTTC
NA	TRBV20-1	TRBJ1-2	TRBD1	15	CSASPGTGEGYGYTF	TGCAGTGCTAGTCCCGGGACAGGGGAGGGGTATGGCTACACCTTC
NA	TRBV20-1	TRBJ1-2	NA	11	CSARADRKPPF	TGCAGTGCCAGGGCCGACAGGAAACCCCCCTTC
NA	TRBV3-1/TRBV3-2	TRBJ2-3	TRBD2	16	CASSQDVAGVTDTQYF	TGTGCCAGCAGCCAAGATGTAGCGGGAGTTACAGATACGCAGTATTTT
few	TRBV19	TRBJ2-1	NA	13	CASSIDHPGEQFF	TGTGCCAGTAGTATCGACCACCCGGGGGAGCAGTTCTTC
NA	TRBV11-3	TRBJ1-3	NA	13	CASSRTGGNTIYF	TGTGCCAGCAGCAGGACGGGAGGAAACACCATATATTTT